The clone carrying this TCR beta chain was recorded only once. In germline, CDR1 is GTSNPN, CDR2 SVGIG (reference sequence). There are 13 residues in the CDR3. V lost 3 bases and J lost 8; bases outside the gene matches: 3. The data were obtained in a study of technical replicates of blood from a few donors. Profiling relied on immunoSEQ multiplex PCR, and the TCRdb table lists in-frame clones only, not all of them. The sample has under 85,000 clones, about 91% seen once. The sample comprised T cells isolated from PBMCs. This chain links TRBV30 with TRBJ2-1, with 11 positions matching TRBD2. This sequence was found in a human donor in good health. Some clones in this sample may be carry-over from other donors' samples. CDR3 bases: TGTGCCTGGAGCCTACTAGCGGGAGATGAGCAGTTCTTC. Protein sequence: CAWSLLAGDEQFF.